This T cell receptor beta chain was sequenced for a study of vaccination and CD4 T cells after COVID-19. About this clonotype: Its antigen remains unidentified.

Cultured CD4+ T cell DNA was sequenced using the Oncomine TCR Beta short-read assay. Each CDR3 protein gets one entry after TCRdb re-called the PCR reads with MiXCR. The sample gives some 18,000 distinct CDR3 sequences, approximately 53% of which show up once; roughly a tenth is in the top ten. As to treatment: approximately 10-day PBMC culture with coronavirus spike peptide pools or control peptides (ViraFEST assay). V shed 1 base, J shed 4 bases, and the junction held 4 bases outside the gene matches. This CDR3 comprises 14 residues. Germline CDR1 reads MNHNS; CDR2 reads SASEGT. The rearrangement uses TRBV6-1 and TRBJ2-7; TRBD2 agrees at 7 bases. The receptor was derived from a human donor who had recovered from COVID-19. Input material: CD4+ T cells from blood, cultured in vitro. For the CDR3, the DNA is TGTGCCAGCAGTGAAGGGGGGGGGTTTTACGAGCAGTACTTC. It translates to CASSEGGGFYEQYF.